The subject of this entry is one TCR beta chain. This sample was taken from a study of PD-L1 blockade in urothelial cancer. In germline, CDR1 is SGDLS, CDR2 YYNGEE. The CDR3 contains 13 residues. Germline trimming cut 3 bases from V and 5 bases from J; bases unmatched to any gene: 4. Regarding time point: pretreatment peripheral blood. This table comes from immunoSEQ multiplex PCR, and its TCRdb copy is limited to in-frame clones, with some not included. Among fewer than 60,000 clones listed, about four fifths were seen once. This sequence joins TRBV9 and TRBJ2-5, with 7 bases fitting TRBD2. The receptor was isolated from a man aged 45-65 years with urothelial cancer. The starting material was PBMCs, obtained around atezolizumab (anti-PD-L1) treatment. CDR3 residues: CASSGLAWETQYF. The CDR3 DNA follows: TGTGCCAGCAGCGGACTAGCATGGGAGACCCAGTACTTC.